A selection of T cell receptor beta chains follows, all from one sample in a study of technical replicates of blood from a handful of donors. Sequenced by immunoSEQ multiplex PCR; TCRdb stores in-frame clones only, minus some. This repertoire shows 70,000 to 90,000 clones, roughly 94% found once; its top ten account for about 0.38%. The specimen was T cells isolated from PBMCs. Every receptor here comes from a human donor in good health. Each CDR3 is given with its conserved first and last residue. The order of the fields is clone size, V gene, J gene, D gene, CDR3 DNA, CDR3 protein. D genes are given only for firm matches. The size entry is marked missing in some rows and otherwise reads once, few, many or a size class.

clone size: few
V gene: TRBV6-6
J gene: TRBJ1-1
D gene: NA
CDR3 DNA: TGTGCCAGCACCCCGCCGGTACAGGGTAGCACTGAAGCTTTCTTT
CDR3 protein: CASTPPVQGSTEAFF

clone size: NA
V gene: TRBV7-2
J gene: TRBJ2-3
D gene: NA
CDR3 DNA: TGTGCCATACTCAAGAGAGGGTTCATAGATACGCAGTATTTT
CDR3 protein: CAILKRGFIDTQYF

clone size: NA
V gene: TRBV9
J gene: TRBJ2-5
D gene: TRBD1
CDR3 DNA: TGTGCCAGCAGCCCGGACAGGGCATGGGAGACCCAGTACTTC
CDR3 protein: CASSPDRAWETQYF

clone size: NA
V gene: TRBV19
J gene: TRBJ2-1
D gene: NA
CDR3 DNA: TGTGCCAGTAGTATTACTAGTTCTACCTTCGGCTCCTACAATGAGCAGTTCTTC
CDR3 protein: CASSITSSTFGSYNEQFF

clone size: NA
V gene: TRBV7-9
J gene: TRBJ2-1
D gene: TRBD2
CDR3 DNA: TGTGCCAGCAGCTCCTATAGCGGGGCTTCCTACAATGAGCAGTTCTTC
CDR3 protein: CASSSYSGASYNEQFF

clone size: few
V gene: TRBV6-4
J gene: TRBJ2-2
D gene: NA
CDR3 DNA: TGTGCCAGCAGTGACTCCGAGGAAGAGGAGCTGTTTTTT
CDR3 protein: CASSDSEEEELFF

clone size: NA
V gene: TRBV27
J gene: TRBJ1-1
D gene: NA
CDR3 DNA: TGTGCCAGCAGTTTAACTCCCTCGGGGACTGAAGCTTTCTTT
CDR3 protein: CASSLTPSGTEAFF

clone size: NA
V gene: TRBV28
J gene: TRBJ1-2
D gene: NA
CDR3 DNA: TGTGCCAGCAGTTTAGCACAGTCCTATGGCTACACCTTC
CDR3 protein: CASSLAQSYGYTF

clone size: NA
V gene: TRBV7-3
J gene: TRBJ2-7
D gene: TRBD2
CDR3 DNA: TGTGCCAGCAGCTTAATAGCGGGAGGGCTAAACGAGCAGTACTTC
CDR3 protein: CASSLIAGGLNEQYF

clone size: NA
V gene: TRBV10-2
J gene: TRBJ2-3
D gene: NA
CDR3 DNA: TGCGCCAGCAGTGCCTCCCGCACAGATACGCAGTATTTT
CDR3 protein: CASSASRTDTQYF

clone size: NA
V gene: TRBV7-9
J gene: TRBJ1-1
D gene: NA
CDR3 DNA: TGTGCCAGCAGCTTAGACGAGGGAATGAACACTGAAGCTTTCTTT
CDR3 protein: CASSLDEGMNTEAFF

clone size: NA
V gene: TRBV28
J gene: TRBJ1-1
D gene: NA
CDR3 DNA: TGTGCCAGCAGTTTAGGGGGCAAAGCTTTCTTT
CDR3 protein: CASSLGGKAFF

clone size: NA
V gene: TRBV15
J gene: TRBJ2-5
D gene: NA
CDR3 DNA: TGTGCCACCAGCAGAGATCCAGAAGAGACCCAGTACTTC
CDR3 protein: CATSRDPEETQYF

clone size: NA
V gene: TRBV5-1
J gene: TRBJ2-1
D gene: NA
CDR3 DNA: TGCGCCAGCAGCGGAACTAGCTTCAACGAGCAGTTCTTC
CDR3 protein: CASSGTSFNEQFF

clone size: NA
V gene: TRBV2
J gene: TRBJ1-5
D gene: NA
CDR3 DNA: TGTGCCAGCAGTGGGGGAGGGAGCGGTCAGCCCCAGCATTTT
CDR3 protein: CASSGGGSGQPQHF

clone size: NA
V gene: TRBV11-3
J gene: TRBJ2-3
D gene: TRBD2
CDR3 DNA: TGTGCCAGCAGCTTAACGGGACTAGTCACAGATACGCAGTATTTT
CDR3 protein: CASSLTGLVTDTQYF

clone size: once
V gene: TRBV6-1
J gene: TRBJ2-7
D gene: NA
CDR3 DNA: TGTGCCAGCAGTGTTCCTACAGGGCCCTACGAGCAGTACTTC
CDR3 protein: CASSVPTGPYEQYF

clone size: NA
V gene: TRBV6-1
J gene: TRBJ1-2
D gene: NA
CDR3 DNA: TGTGCCAGCAGTGAAGCGCTAGACGCCGAGGCCCTCTATGGCTACACCTTC
CDR3 protein: CASSEALDAEALYGYTF

clone size: NA
V gene: TRBV19
J gene: TRBJ1-5
D gene: TRBD1
CDR3 DNA: TGTGCCAGTAGTAAACACCGGGACAGGGGGCCTCAGCCCCAGCATTTT
CDR3 protein: CASSKHRDRGPQPQHF

clone size: NA
V gene: TRBV4-1
J gene: TRBJ1-2
D gene: TRBD1
CDR3 DNA: TGCGCCAGCAGCCCCACCGGGACAGGGGACTATGGCTACACCTTC
CDR3 protein: CASSPTGTGDYGYTF

clone size: NA
V gene: TRBV10-2
J gene: TRBJ1-5
D gene: TRBD1
CDR3 DNA: TGCGCCAGCAGTGGGACAGGGAAGAATCAGCCCCAGCATTTT
CDR3 protein: CASSGTGKNQPQHF

clone size: NA
V gene: TRBV27
J gene: TRBJ2-7
D gene: NA
CDR3 DNA: TGTGCCAGCAGTCCCCTTGGCGGAAGCTCCTACGAGCAGTACTTC
CDR3 protein: CASSPLGGSSYEQYF

clone size: NA
V gene: TRBV12-5
J gene: TRBJ2-1
D gene: TRBD1
CDR3 DNA: TGTGCTAGTGGTTTGGTTAGCTTAGGGACAGGGGGTTTCAATGAGCAGTTCTTC
CDR3 protein: CASGLVSLGTGGFNEQFF

clone size: NA
V gene: TRBV15
J gene: TRBJ1-2
D gene: NA
CDR3 DNA: TGTGCCACCAGCAATACAGGGCCTTATGGCTACACCTTC
CDR3 protein: CATSNTGPYGYTF

clone size: NA
V gene: TRBV6-5
J gene: TRBJ2-7
D gene: TRBD2
CDR3 DNA: TGTGCCAGCAGTTACTCCTCTAGCGGAGCCTACGAGCAGTACTTC
CDR3 protein: CASSYSSSGAYEQYF

clone size: NA
V gene: TRBV11-1
J gene: TRBJ2-7
D gene: NA
CDR3 DNA: TGTGCCAGCAGAACAGCTAACCAGTACGAGCAGTACTTC
CDR3 protein: CASRTANQYEQYF

clone size: NA
V gene: TRBV2
J gene: TRBJ2-7
D gene: TRBD1
CDR3 DNA: TGTGCCAGTTTGACAGGGACCTACGAGCAGTACTTC
CDR3 protein: CASLTGTYEQYF

clone size: NA
V gene: TRBV4-2
J gene: TRBJ2-7
D gene: NA
CDR3 DNA: TGTGCCAGCAGCCCCGAACAGGGTGCAATCTACGAGCAGTACTTC
CDR3 protein: CASSPEQGAIYEQYF

clone size: NA
V gene: TRBV28
J gene: TRBJ1-4
D gene: TRBD1
CDR3 DNA: TGTGCCAGCAGTCCGGGACAGGGACCGGAAAAACTGTTTTTT
CDR3 protein: CASSPGQGPEKLFF

clone size: NA
V gene: TRBV4-3
J gene: TRBJ2-7
D gene: TRBD2
CDR3 DNA: TGCGCCAGCAGCCAAGAAGGGGACTATCTCTACGAGCAGTACTTC
CDR3 protein: CASSQEGDYLYEQYF

clone size: NA
V gene: TRBV9
J gene: TRBJ1-1
D gene: NA
CDR3 DNA: TGTGCCAGCAGCGGGAGTGGGGGGGGCACTTTAGTGGACACTGAAGCTTTCTTT
CDR3 protein: CASSGSGGGTLVDTEAFF

clone size: once
V gene: TRBV2
J gene: TRBJ1-5
D gene: NA
CDR3 DNA: TGTGCCAGCACAGGGGGCAATCAGCCCCAGCATTTT
CDR3 protein: CASTGGNQPQHF

clone size: NA
V gene: TRBV19
J gene: TRBJ1-4
D gene: TRBD1
CDR3 DNA: TGTGCCAGTAGTATTGCAGGGGGAGAAAAACTGTTTTTT
CDR3 protein: CASSIAGGEKLFF

clone size: NA
V gene: TRBV5-8
J gene: TRBJ1-1
D gene: NA
CDR3 DNA: TGTGCCAGCAGTTACAGCCAATCCACTGAAGCTTTCTTT
CDR3 protein: CASSYSQSTEAFF